The 32 T cell receptor beta chains below were found in one sample sequenced in a study of T cells expressing NK-cell markers (dated by TCRdb to 2020 to 2022). Receptors were amplified or captured by 5' RACE. The data were produced on an Illumina HiSeq 2000. TCRdb reprocessed the reads; each CDR3 protein sequence makes one entry, and DNA is unavailable. Per the sample table, the count is hundreds of thousands of distinct CDR3 sequences. The ten largest clones represent around 5.3% of the sample. The sample was blood T cells: a sorted CD56 or NKG2C T cell subset, CD4+ or CD8+ T cells, or bulk PBMC T cells (not recorded which). The receptors originated from a man aged 18 to 70 in good health.

V and J are TRBV20-1 and TRBJ2-2; without DNA, the TCRdb call of TRBD1 cannot be checked. This CDR3 region has 16 residues. From germline, CDR1 is DFQATT and CDR2 SNEGSKA (reference sequence). The chain's CDR3 is CRATRPRTGRSGELFF.

The V and J genes are TRBV27 and TRBJ2-5; no DNA is available, so the TRBD2 call from TCRdb remains unchecked. Germline CDR1 and CDR2: MNHEY and SMNVEV (reference sequence). CDR3 length equals 12 residues. CDR3 residues: CASKTGRETQYF.

The rearrangement links TRBV9 to TRBJ2-3. Looked up from germline, CDR1 is SGDLS and CDR2 is YYNGEE. CDR3 length: 15 residues. CDR3 in amino acids: CASSVGRHNTDTQYF.

The V and J genes are TRBV5-1 and TRBJ2-2; TCRdb indicates TRBD2, and absent DNA this call remains unverified. CDR1 and CDR2 (germline): SGHRS, YFSETQ. The CDR3 covers 15 residues. The CDR3 loop is CASSRGLEYTGELFF.

The chain has TRBV5-1 and TRBJ2-6. Germline loops: CDR1 SGHRS, CDR2 YFSETQ. CDR3 length: 17 amino acids. CDR3 region: CASSLVGWGSGANVLTF.

The chain joins TRBV6-1 to TRBJ2-1; there is no DNA to check the TCRdb D call of TRBD1. The CDR3 has 17 amino acids. Looked up from germline, CDR1 is MNHNS and CDR2 is SASEGT. The CDR3 spells CASSQLPVWNQNNEQFF.

The rearrangement joins TRBV29-1 to TRBJ2-7. This CDR3 region has 13 residues. Germline assignment: CDR1 SQVTM and CDR2 ANQGSEA. The CDR3 loop is CSVESQKSYEQYF.

The chain couples TRBV7-8 to TRBJ2-1; no DNA is available, so the TRBD1 call from TCRdb remains unchecked. CDR1 is SGHVS and CDR2 is FQNEAQ in the germline V gene. The CDR3 has 16 residues. The CDR3 here is CASSLAGAGADDEQFF.

The CDR3 spells CASRTDRGTYNEQFF. The chain carries TRBV6-1 and TRBJ2-1; TCRdb lists TRBD1, though no DNA is available to test this call. From germline, CDR1 is MNHNS and CDR2 SASEGT. The CDR3 loop spans 15 amino acids.

This chain uses TRBV6-1 with TRBJ2-1; TCRdb's assignment of TRBD2 cannot be checked, as there is no DNA. Per germline, CDR1 MNHNS and CDR2 SASEGT. This CDR3 comprises 16 residues. CDR3 loop: CASSGFGLALRNEQFF.

V usage is TRBV7-9 and J usage is TRBJ2-1; the TCRdb D gene call, TRBD1, has no DNA to confirm it. CDR3 length: 14 amino acids. The germline gives CDR1 SEHNR, CDR2 FQNEAQ (reference sequence). CDR3 loop: CASPPGPTYNEQFF.

CDR3 sequence reads: CASRGFGIQYF. The chain recombines TRBV12-3 or TRBV12-4 with TRBJ2-4. This CDR3 contains 11 residues.

The J gene is TRBJ1-1, the V gene TRBV3-1; the TRBD1 assignment by TCRdb is unverifiable without DNA. The CDR3 loop spans 14 amino acids. From germline, CDR1 is LGHDT and CDR2 YNNKEL (reference sequence). The CDR3 region is CASAAGGSNTEAFF.

Here the CDR3 reads CATRLGHQYEQYF. This rearrangement joins TRBV15 to TRBJ2-7; the D call of TRBD1 rests on TCRdb alone, since no DNA is present to check it. Germline values: CDR1 LNHNV, CDR2 YYDKDF (reference sequence). The CDR3 length is 13 residues.

This sequence joins TRBV5-4 and TRBJ2-3; lacking DNA, the TRBD1 call made by TCRdb goes unchecked. The CDR3 contains 15 residues. In germline, CDR1 is SGHNT, CDR2 YYREEE (reference sequence). The CDR3 loop reads CASSWQQGTRDTQYF.

The V call is TRBV20-1, the J call TRBJ2-5; TCRdb calls TRBD2, which cannot be checked without DNA. Germline loops: CDR1 DFQATT, CDR2 SNEGSKA (reference sequence). The CDR3 is 14 residues long. The CDR3 sequence is CSARVAGVQKTQYF.

The rearrangement links TRBV6-2 or TRBV6-3 to TRBJ2-1; the TCRdb D gene call, TRBD2, has no DNA to confirm it. The length of the CDR3 is 17 residues. Germline V gene lookup returns CDR1 MNHEY and CDR2 SVGEGT. CDR3: CASSSLGRRGAYNEQFF.

V and J are TRBV5-1 and TRBJ2-4; with no DNA, the TCRdb D assignment of TRBD2 cannot be verified. CDR3 length: 14 residues. CDR1 and CDR2 (germline): SGHRS, YFSETQ. This chain's CDR3 is CASSPGLDGHIQYF.

The chain has TRBV5-6 and TRBJ2-3; TCRdb outputs TRBD2, but without DNA this stays unchecked. The CDR3 spans 15 residues. The germline CDR1 and CDR2 sequences are SGHDT and YYEEEE. CDR3 sequence reads: CASSLKPGLLDTQYF.

The rearrangement links TRBV6-1 to TRBJ2-1. Germline V gives CDR1 MNHNS, CDR2 SASEGT. The CDR3 length is 13 residues. CDR3 loop: CASSGLGLNEQFF.

The CDR3 loop reads CASSLGTSAVETQYF. This sequence joins TRBV7-3 and TRBJ2-5; TCRdb selects TRBD2, and the lack of DNA leaves this call unchecked. Looked up from germline, CDR1 is SGHTA and CDR2 is FQGTGA. This CDR3 has 15 amino acids.

V gene TRBV6-1 combines with J gene TRBJ2-3; the D gene TCRdb calls, TRBD1, cannot be checked with no DNA. The CDR3 is 15 amino acids. The germline V gene encodes CDR1 MNHNS and CDR2 SASEGT. The CDR3 sequence: CASRRHTGGTDTQYF.

The chain recombines TRBV5-1 with TRBJ2-1. The CDR3 length is 15 residues. Germline V gene sequence: CDR1 SGHRS, CDR2 YFSETQ. CDR3 loop: CASSLRDSSYNEQFF.

The chain is built from TRBV4-2 and TRBJ2-3; the D gene TCRdb calls, TRBD2, cannot be checked with no DNA. The germline V gene encodes CDR1 LGHNA and CDR2 YNFKEQ. The CDR3 covers 18 residues. The CDR3 sequence is CASSQDRLAGTRLNTQYF.

The chain links TRBV3-1 to TRBJ1-4. The CDR3 has 14 residues. The V gene's germline CDR1 is LGHDT and CDR2 YNNKEL (reference sequence). This CDR3 is CASSHYHGNEKLFF.

This chain connects TRBV2 to TRBJ2-1; TCRdb returns TRBD2, unconfirmable since there is no DNA. Germline assignment: CDR1 SNHLY and CDR2 FYNNEI. This CDR3 region has 11 residues. The chain's CDR3 is CLAGSLNEQFF. Together with reference TRBV2 and TRBJ2-1, the CDR3 gives the full variable domain: EPEVTQTPSHQVTQMGQEVILRCVPISNHLYFYWYRQILGQKVEFLVSFYNNEISEKSEIFDDQFSVERPDGSNFTLKIRSTKLEDSAMYFCLAGSLNEQFFGPGTRLTVL.

The CDR3 protein is CASRSGTLGGIAKNIQYF. The V call is TRBV5-1, the J call TRBJ2-4; no DNA is available, so the TRBD1 call from TCRdb remains unchecked. Germline CDR1 is SGHRS and CDR2 is YFSETQ. The CDR3 is made up of 18 amino acids. The full variable domain, rest sourced from reference TRBV5-1 and TRBJ2-4, is KAGVTQTPRYLIKTRGQQVTLSCSPISGHRSVSWYQQTPGQGLQFLFEYFSETQRNKGNFPGRFSGRQFSNSRSEMNVSTLELGDSALYLCASRSGTLGGIAKNIQYFGAGTRLSVL.

The J gene is TRBJ2-3, the V gene TRBV4-1; TCRdb's D call of TRBD1 is untestable without DNA. The CDR3 runs to 21 residues. Germline loops: CDR1 MGHRA, CDR2 YSYEKL. This chain's CDR3 is CASSQVPGTREPRASTDTQYF.

The CDR3 loop reads CASSLHHEQYF. The chain has TRBV2 and TRBJ2-7. Per the germline V gene, CDR1 is SNHLY and CDR2 is FYNNEI. CDR3 length: 11 residues.

The chain is built from TRBV20-1 and TRBJ2-3; with no DNA, the TCRdb D assignment of TRBD2 cannot be verified. The CDR3 runs to 16 residues. Germline CDR1 and CDR2: DFQATT and SNEGSKA (reference sequence). Here the CDR3 reads CSAKPGTSGAGDTQYF.

V gene TRBV2 combines with J gene TRBJ2-2. Germline CDR1 reads SNHLY; CDR2 reads FYNNEI. There are 13 residues in the CDR3. CDR3: CASRLNRGGELFF.

The chain uses TRBV19 and TRBJ2-1; TCRdb gives TRBD2 as the D gene, but with no DNA this cannot be confirmed. From germline, CDR1 is LNHDA and CDR2 SQIVND (reference sequence). The length of the CDR3 is 14 residues. This chain's CDR3 is CASTSGGPSGEQFF.